The T cell receptor (beta chain) described here comes from a study of CD8+CD57+ T cells in acquired aplastic anemia. Study-level results: CD8+ Simpson's diversity in patients was not significantly different from that in controls.

All sequencing subjects had displayed CD8+CD57+ cell expansion on flow cytometry. Patients uniformly had severe acquired aplastic anemia. Both TCR beta VDJ combination and CDR3 sequence profiling were carried out. Genomic DNA was the template for this profiling. TCRdb ran MiXCR on the reads and lists one entry per CDR3 protein. Here the sample spans hundreds of thousands of distinct CDR3 sequences, approximately 80% being singletons. A remark on this clonotype: Its specificity is not known.

This TCR derives from a human donor with aplastic anemia. Material for sequencing was sorted CD4+, CD8+, or CD8+CD57+ T cells (not recorded which) from PBMCs.

CDR3 DNA sequence: TGTGCCAGCAGCTTAGGGCGAGGTCCCGATACTCAAGATTTCTTT. Its translation is CASSLGRGPDTQDFF. The chain uses TRBV7-2 and TRBJ1-1; D is ambiguous. Trimming left V 1 base short and J 13 bases short, with 22 bases between. Germline V CDR1 and CDR2: SGHTA, FQGNSA. The CDR3 length is 15 residues.